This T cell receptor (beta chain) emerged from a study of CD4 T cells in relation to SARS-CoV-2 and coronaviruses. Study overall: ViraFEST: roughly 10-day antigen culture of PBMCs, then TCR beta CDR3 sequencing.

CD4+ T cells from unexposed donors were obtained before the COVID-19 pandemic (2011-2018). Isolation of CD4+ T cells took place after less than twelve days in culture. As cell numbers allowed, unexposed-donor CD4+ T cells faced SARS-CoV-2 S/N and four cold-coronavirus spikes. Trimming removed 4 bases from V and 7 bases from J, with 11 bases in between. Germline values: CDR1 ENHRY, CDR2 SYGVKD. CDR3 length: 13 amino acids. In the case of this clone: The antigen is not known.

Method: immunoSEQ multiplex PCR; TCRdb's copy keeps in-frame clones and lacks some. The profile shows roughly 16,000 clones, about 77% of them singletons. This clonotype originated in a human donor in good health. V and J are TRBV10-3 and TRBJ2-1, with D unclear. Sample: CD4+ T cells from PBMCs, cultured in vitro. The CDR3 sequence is CAISGVGNNEQFF. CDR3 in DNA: TGTGCCATCAGTGGGGTAGGGAATAATGAGCAGTTCTTC.